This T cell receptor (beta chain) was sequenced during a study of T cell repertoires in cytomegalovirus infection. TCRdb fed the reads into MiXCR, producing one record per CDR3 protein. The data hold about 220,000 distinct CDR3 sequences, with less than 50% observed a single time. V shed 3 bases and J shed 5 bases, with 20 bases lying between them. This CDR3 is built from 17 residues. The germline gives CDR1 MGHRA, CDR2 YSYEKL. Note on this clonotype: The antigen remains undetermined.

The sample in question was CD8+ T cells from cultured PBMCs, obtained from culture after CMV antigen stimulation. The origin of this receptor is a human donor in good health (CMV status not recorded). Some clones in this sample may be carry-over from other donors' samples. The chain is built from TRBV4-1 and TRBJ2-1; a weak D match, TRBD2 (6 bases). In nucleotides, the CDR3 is TGCGCCAGCAGCCAGATAGCGGATTCCAACTTTAACAATGAGCAGTTCTTC. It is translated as CASSQIADSNFNNEQFF.